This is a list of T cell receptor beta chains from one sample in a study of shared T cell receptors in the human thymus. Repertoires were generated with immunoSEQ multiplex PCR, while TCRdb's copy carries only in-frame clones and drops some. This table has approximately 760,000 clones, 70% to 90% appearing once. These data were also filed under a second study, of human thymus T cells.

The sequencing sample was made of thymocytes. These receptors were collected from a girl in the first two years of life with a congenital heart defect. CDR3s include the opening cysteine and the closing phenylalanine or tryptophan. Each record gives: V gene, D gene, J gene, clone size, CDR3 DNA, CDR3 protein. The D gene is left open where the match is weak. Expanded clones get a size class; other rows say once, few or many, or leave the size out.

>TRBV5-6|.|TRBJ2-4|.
TGTGCCAGCAGCTGGAGGTCGACAAGAGCCAAAAACATTCAGTACTTC
CASSWRSTRAKNIQYF
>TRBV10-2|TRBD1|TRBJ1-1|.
TGCGCCAGCAGCTCAACAGGGGGTGGGAAAGCTTTCTTT
CASSSTGGGKAFF
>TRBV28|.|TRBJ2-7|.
TGTGCCAGCAGAACTTCCGGGACAAGCTCCTACGAGCAGTACTTC
CASRTSGTSSYEQYF
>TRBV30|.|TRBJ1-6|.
TGTGCCTGGACGGGACTCCATAATTCACCCCTCCACTTT
CAWTGLHNSPLHF
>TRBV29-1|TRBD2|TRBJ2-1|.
TGCAGCGTTGAAGATGGCCTAGCGGGGCACAATGAGCAGTTCTTC
CSVEDGLAGHNEQFF
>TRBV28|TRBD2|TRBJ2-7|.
TGTGCCAGCACCCCGGGAGGTTCCAGCTCCTACGAGCAGTACTTC
CASTPGGSSSYEQYF
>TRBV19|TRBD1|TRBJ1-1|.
TGTGCCAGTAGTATAGGGGGACAGGGGTACACTGAAGCTTTCTTT
CASSIGGQGYTEAFF
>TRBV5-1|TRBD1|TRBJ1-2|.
TGCGCCAGCAGCGGGACGGACAGGGACTATGGCTACACCTTC
CASSGTDRDYGYTF
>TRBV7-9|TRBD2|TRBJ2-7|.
TGTGCCAGCACCTTCAGCGGGGGGTCCGCCTACGAGCAGTACTTC
CASTFSGGSAYEQYF
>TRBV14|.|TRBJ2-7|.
TGTGCCAGCAGCCAGGGAGGAGGGCTAATAGGGGCCTCCTACGAGCAGTACTTC
CASSQGGGLIGASYEQYF
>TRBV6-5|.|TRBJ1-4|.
TGTGCCAGCAGATACAGCCCTTATGAAAAACTGTTTTTT
CASRYSPYEKLFF
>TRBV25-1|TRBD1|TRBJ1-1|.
TGTGCCAGCAGTGAAGGTCTGGACAGGGTCCCTGAAGCTTTCTTT
CASSEGLDRVPEAFF
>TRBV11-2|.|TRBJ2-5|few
TGTGCCAGCAGCCAATACCCGGATTCGGGGGAGACCCAGTACTTC
CASSQYPDSGETQYF
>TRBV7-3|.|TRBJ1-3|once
TGTGCCAGCAGCTTAACCGGGTATAGCTCTGGAAACACCATATATTTT
CASSLTGYSSGNTIYF
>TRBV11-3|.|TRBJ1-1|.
TGTGCCAGCAGCGCCCAGGGTGACAGTACTGAAGCTTTCTTT
CASSAQGDSTEAFF
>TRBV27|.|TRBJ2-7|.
TGTGCCAGCAGGAGCGGATTCTACGAGCAGTACTTC
CASRSGFYEQYF
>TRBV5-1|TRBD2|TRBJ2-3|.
TGCGCCAGCAGTTGGACTAGCGGGGGAAGAGATACGCAGTATTTT
CASSWTSGGRDTQYF
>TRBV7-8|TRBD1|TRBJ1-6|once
TGTGCCAGCAGCTTCCCCCCAACTGGGACAGGGGGCAATTCACCCCTCCACTTT
CASSFPPTGTGGNSPLHF
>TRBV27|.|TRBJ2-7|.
TGTGCCAGCAGTTTAAGACCTGACAGGAGCTACGAGCAGTACTTC
CASSLRPDRSYEQYF
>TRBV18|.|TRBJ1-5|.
TGTGCCAGCTCACCAGATCCCAGGGGATGCAATCAGCCCCAGCATTTT
CASSPDPRGCNQPQHF
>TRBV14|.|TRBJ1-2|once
TGTGCCAGCAGCCAAGAGCGGTCCAGCGAGTCACACCTTAACTATGGCTACACCTTC
CASSQERSSESHLNYGYTF
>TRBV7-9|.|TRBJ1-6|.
TGTGCCAGCAGCTTAGGGAGAATTGGTTCCCCACCCCAAAGTTCACCCCTCCACTTT
CASSLGRIGSPPQSSPLHF
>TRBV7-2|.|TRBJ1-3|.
TGTGCCAGCAGCCCCAAAACTGGAAACACCATATATTTT
CASSPKTGNTIYF